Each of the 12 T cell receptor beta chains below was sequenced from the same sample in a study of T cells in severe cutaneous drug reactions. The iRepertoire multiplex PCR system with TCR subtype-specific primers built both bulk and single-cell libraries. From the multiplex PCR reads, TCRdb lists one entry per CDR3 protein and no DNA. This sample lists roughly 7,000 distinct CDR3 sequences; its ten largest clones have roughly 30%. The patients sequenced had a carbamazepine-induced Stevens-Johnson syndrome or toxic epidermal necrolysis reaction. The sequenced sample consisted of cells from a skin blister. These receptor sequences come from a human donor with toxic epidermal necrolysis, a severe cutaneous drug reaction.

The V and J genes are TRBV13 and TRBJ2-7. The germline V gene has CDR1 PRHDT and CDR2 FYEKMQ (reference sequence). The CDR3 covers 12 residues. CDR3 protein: CASSFGVAEQYF.

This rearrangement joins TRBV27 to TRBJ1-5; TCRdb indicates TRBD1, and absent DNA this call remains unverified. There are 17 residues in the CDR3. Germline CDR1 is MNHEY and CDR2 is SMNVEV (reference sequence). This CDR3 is CASRGTGRIYSNQPQHF.

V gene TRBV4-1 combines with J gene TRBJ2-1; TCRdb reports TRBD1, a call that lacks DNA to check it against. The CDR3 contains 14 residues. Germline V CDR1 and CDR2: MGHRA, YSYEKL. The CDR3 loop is CASSPTRGAHEQFF.

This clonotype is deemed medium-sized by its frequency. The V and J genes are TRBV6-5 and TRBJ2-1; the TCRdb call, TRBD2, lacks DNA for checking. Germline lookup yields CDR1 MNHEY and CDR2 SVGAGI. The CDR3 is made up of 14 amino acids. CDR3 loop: CASSAVNSGYEQFF.

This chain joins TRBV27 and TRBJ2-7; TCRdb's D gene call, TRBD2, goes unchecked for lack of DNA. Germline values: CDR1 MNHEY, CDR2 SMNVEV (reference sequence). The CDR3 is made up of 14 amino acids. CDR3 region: CASSPFGPSYEQYF.

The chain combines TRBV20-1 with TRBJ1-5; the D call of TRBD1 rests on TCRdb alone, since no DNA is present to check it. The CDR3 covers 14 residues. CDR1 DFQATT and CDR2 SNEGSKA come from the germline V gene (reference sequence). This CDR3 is CSADLDRGHQPQHF.

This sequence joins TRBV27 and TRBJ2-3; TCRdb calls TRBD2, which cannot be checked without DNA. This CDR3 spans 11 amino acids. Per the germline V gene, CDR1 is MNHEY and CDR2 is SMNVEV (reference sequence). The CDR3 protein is CASSSGGDLYF.

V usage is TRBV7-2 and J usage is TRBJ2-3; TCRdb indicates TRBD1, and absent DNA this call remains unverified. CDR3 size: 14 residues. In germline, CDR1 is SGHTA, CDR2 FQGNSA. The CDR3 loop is CASSSGLATDTQYF.

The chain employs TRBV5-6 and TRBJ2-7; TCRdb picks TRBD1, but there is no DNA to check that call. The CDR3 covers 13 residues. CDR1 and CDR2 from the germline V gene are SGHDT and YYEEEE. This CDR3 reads CASSYGGAYEQYF.

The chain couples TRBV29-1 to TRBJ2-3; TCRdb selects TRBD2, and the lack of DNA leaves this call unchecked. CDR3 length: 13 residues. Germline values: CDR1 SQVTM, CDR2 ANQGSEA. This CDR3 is CSTRSGNTDTQYF.

CDR3 residues: CASSLGDYNEQFF. The chain is built from TRBV7-6 and TRBJ2-1. This CDR3 region has 13 residues. Per germline, CDR1 SGHVS and CDR2 FNYEAQ. The full variable domain, with the rest looked up from reference TRBV7-6 and TRBJ2-1, is GAGVSQSPRYKVTKRGQDVALRCDPISGHVSLYWYRQALGQGPEFLTYFNYEAQQDKSGLPNDRFSAERPEGSISTLTIQRTEQRDSAMYRCASSLGDYNEQFFGPGTRLTVL.

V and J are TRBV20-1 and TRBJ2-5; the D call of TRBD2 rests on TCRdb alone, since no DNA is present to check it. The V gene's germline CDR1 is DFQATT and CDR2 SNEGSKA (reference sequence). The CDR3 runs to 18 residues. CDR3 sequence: CSARVRGWTSGYQETQYF.